One sample yielded the 9 T cell receptor beta chains listed below, sequenced in a study of blood T cell repertoires in COVID-19. Assay used: immunoSEQ multiplex PCR; TCRdb lists only in-frame clones, some missing. The sample lists fewer than 30,000 clones; around 91% were seen once. The sample consisted of peripheral blood. Source of these receptors: a man in his sixties with acute or convalescent COVID-19.

V gene TRBV9 combines with J gene TRBJ2-5; 10 bases fit TRBD2. Losses at the gene ends were 4 bases for V and 1 base for J; bases not matched to a gene: 10. The CDR3 runs 17 residues. CDR1 is SGDLS and CDR2 is YYNGEE in the germline V gene. The CDR3 here is CASSPRSSGSFQETQYF. DNA for the CDR3: TGTGCCAGCAGCCCCAGGTCTAGCGGGAGTTTCCAAGAGACCCAGTACTTC.

The chain joins TRBV5-1 to TRBJ2-3; tentative D call: TRBD1 (6 bases). The germline CDR1 and CDR2 sequences are SGHRS and YFSETQ. V lost 2 bases to trimming and J lost 3 bases, with 10 bases between them. The CDR3 sequence is 14 residues long. The CDR3 is CASSFRTDTDTQYF. The CDR3 DNA is TGCGCCAGCAGCTTCCGGACAGATACAGATACGCAGTATTTT.

The rearrangement links TRBV7-9 to TRBJ1-1; the D is unclear. Looked up from germline, CDR1 is SEHNR and CDR2 is FQNEAQ (reference sequence). V lost 5 bases, J lost 5 bases, and 12 bases lay in between. This CDR3 region has 13 residues. The CDR3 sequence is CASSPGSGTEAFF. The CDR3 DNA reads TGTGCCAGCAGCCCCGGGTCCGGGACTGAAGCTTTCTTT.

This clone was observed a few times. The chain uses TRBV5-6 and TRBJ1-1; D is uncertain. This CDR3 region has 13 residues. V lost 1 base to trimming and J lost 2 bases, with 6 bases between them. Germline loops: CDR1 SGHDT, CDR2 YYEEEE. This chain's CDR3 is CASSLKLNTEAFF. CDR3 DNA: TGTGCCAGCAGCTTGAAACTAAACACTGAAGCTTTCTTT.

CDR3 bases: TGTGCCAGCAGCTCGAAGGGACAGGGGGTGACTAATGAAAAACTGTTTTTT. Its translation: CASSSKGQGVTNEKLFF. This chain connects TRBV11-2 to TRBJ1-4, with TRBD1 identical over 11 bases. Germline CDR1 SGHAT, CDR2 FQNNGV. The CDR3 runs to 17 residues. Germline trimming cut 4 bases from V and 2 bases from J; bases unmatched to any gene: 6.

V and J are TRBV7-2 and TRBJ2-5; 9 bases agree with TRBD2. V was pared by 7 bases and J by 5 bases, with 14 bases of the junction left unmatched. This CDR3 comprises 16 residues. Germline CDR1 reads SGHTA; CDR2 reads FQGNSA. CDR3 region: CASNPGGSGSGETQYF. The CDR3, as DNA: TGTGCCAGCAACCCCGGGGGTAGCGGGAGTGGGGAGACCCAGTACTTC. Variable domain in full (rest from reference TRBV7-2 and TRBJ2-5): GAGVSQSPSNKVTEKGKDVELRCDPISGHTALYWYRQSLGQGLEFLIYFQGNSAPDKSGLPSDRFSAERTGGSVSTLTIQRTQQEDSAVYLCASNPGGSGSGETQYFGPGTRLLVL.

The rearrangement joins TRBV2 to TRBJ1-1; 8 nucleotides match TRBD1. The germline gives CDR1 SNHLY, CDR2 FYNNEI. The CDR3 consists of 15 residues. V lost 6 bases, J lost 2 bases, and 8 bases stayed unmatched. The chain's CDR3 is CASRGQAGLNTEAFF. DNA for the CDR3: TGTGCCAGCAGGGGACAGGCGGGACTTAACACTGAAGCTTTCTTT.

The chain uses TRBV5-6 and TRBJ2-1; weak D call: TRBD2 (5 bases). Germline V gene data show CDR1 as SGHDT and CDR2 as YYEEEE. The V end lost 1 base, the J end lost 6 bases, and 11 bases lay between the germline ends. The CDR3 is made up of 14 amino acids. The CDR3 reads CASSLSASPNEQFF. The CDR3 DNA sequence: TGTGCCAGCAGCTTGTCGGCTAGCCCCAATGAGCAGTTCTTC. The variable domain in full, with the rest retrieved from reference TRBV5-6 and TRBJ2-1, is DAGVTQSPTHLIKTRGQQVTLRCSPKSGHDTVSWYQQALGQGPQFIFQYYEEEERQRGNFPDRFSGHQFPNYSSELNVNALLLGDSALYLCASSLSASPNEQFFGPGTRLTVL.

This rearrangement joins TRBV3-1 (or the pseudogene TRBV3-2) to TRBJ1-4; TRBD1 is a possible D gene (6 bases). The germline CDR1 and CDR2 sequences are LGHDT and YNNKEL (reference sequence). The CDR3 covers 15 residues. V lost 6 bases to trimming and J lost 7 bases, with 18 bases between them. CDR3 protein: CASRGRDTTIEKLFF. CDR3 coding DNA: TGTGCCAGCAGGGGAAGGGACACCACGATTGAAAAACTGTTTTTT.